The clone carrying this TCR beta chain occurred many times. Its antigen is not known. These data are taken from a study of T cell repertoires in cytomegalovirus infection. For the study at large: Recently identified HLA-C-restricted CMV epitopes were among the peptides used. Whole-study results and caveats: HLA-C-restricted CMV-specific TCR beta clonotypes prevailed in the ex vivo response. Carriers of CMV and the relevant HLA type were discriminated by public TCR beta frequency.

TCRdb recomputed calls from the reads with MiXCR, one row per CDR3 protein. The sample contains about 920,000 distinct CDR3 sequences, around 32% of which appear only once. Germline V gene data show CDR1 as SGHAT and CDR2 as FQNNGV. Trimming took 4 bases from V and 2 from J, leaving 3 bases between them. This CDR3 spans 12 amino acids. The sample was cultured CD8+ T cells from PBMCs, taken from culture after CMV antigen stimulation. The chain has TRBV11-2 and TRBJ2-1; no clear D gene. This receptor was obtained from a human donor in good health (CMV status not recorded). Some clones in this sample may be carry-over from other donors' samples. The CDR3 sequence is CASSWTYNEQFF. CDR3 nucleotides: TGTGCCAGCAGCTGGACCTACAATGAGCAGTTCTTC.